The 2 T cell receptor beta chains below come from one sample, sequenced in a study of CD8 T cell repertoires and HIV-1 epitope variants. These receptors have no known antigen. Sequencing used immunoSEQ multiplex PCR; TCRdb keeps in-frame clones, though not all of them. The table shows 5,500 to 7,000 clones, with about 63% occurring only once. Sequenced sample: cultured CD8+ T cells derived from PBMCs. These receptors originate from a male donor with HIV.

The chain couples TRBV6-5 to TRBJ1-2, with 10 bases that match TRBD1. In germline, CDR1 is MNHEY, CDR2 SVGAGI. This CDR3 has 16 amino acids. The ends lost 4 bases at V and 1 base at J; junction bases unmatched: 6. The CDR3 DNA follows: TGTGCCAGCAGTTCGCGCGGGACAGGGGTTAACTATGGCTACACCTTC. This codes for CASSSRGTGVNYGYTF.

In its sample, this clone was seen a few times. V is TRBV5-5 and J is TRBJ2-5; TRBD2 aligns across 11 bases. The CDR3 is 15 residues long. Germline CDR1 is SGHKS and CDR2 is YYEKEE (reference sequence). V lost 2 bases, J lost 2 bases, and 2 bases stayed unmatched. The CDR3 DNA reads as TGTGCCAGCAGCTTTTCTAGCGGGGGGCAAGAGACCCAGTACTTC. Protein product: CASSFSSGGQETQYF. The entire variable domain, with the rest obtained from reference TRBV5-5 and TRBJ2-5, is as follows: DAGVTQSPTHLIKTRGQQVTLRCSPISGHKSVSWYQQVLGQGPQFIFQYYEKEERGRGNFPDRFSARQFPNYSSELNVNALLLGDSALYLCASSFSSGGQETQYFGPGTRLLVL.